This T cell receptor (beta chain) emerged from a study of technical replicates of blood from a handful of donors. Some clones are missing from TCRdb's copy, which holds only in-frame ones; the method was immunoSEQ multiplex PCR. The table lists fewer than 15,000 clones, around 95% of them singletons. Trimming at V came to 5 bases and at J to 1 base, leaving 3 bases not matched to a gene. CDR3 length equals 15 residues. Germline CDR1 reads SGHVS; CDR2 reads FQNEAQ. The sequence was collected from a human donor in good health. What was sequenced was PBMCs. The chain links TRBV7-8 to TRBJ2-2; 8 bases are a match to TRBD1. CDR3 nucleotide sequence: TGTGCCAGCAGCCTGGGGACAGGGAACACCGGGGAGCTGTTTTTT. Protein product: CASSLGTGNTGELFF.